Detailed here is one TCR beta chain. Its specific antigen is unknown. Qualities for individual bases were not recorded, and no much larger clone is one base off. This record belongs to a study of T-cell memory formation after mild COVID-19 (dated by TCRdb to 2020 to 2022). Describing the broader study: Most TCR sequence clusters were specific to one of the two donors. Longitudinal TCRalpha and TCRbeta repertoire sequencing tracked T-cell clones expanding and contracting after mild COVID-19 in a couple of donors. The cohort comprised two young, previously healthy adult volunteers, one female and one male. What the research found in general, with its limitations: The study covered only a couple of mild cases, and larger cohorts including severe cases with pre-infection samples were considered necessary. Some responding clones were found in pre-infection memory, which suggests that pre-existing cross-reactive memory T cells took part in the SARS-CoV-2 response. Contracting CD4+ clones turned up mainly in the CM and EM memory subsets, whereas EMRA was where CD8+ clones were enriched. SARS-CoV-2 specificity of the second-wave clones peaking on day 37 was not confirmed. Balanced CD4/CD8 phenotypes were observed for clones contracting from day 15 to 85, whereas a bias towards CD4+ was observed for a second wave of clones expanding from day 15 to 37.

PBMCs were isolated by Ficoll-Paque density gradient centrifugation. The CDR3 has 14 amino acids, counting the end cysteine and phenylalanine. The sequence is cut down to CDR3 DNA, 42 bases in frame from base 1. The germline V gene (reference sequence) provides CDR1 DFQATT and CDR2 SNEGSKA. At the junction V is shortened by 5 bases and J by 10 bases; bases outside the gene matches: 16. TCRdb lists the instrument as Illumina NovaSeq 6000. TCRalpha and TCRbeta cDNA libraries were built by 5'RACE with constant-segment primers, adding sample barcodes and unique molecular identifiers. RNA was extracted from every sample with Trizol reagent. Amplification of the libraries took two PCR steps, and the second step added a second sample barcode plus Illumina TruSeq adapters. Libraries were sequenced on an Illumina NovaSeq with 2 x 150 bp paired-end reads. Processing in the source paper ran as follows. The reads were demultiplexed and collapsed into UMI-guided consensus sequences using migec v1.2.7. Using mixcr v2.1.11, UMI consensuses were aligned to TRA and TRB V and J templates and then assembled into clonotypes. Expanded or contracted clonotypes were those called significant by both edgeR and NoisET, with noise models trained on biological replicates. edgeR calls used a false discovery rate-adjusted p below 0.01 and a log2 fold-change threshold of 1. As an exploratory analysis of dynamics, PCA with hierarchical clustering was applied to max-normalized trajectories of the 1000 most abundant clonotypes. Each responding clone was given a CD4 or CD8 phenotype based on the CD4+ and CD8+ repertoires, which had been sequenced separately. In-frame beta chains were kept once TCRdb had trimmed the public reads at Q25 with fastp and called clones with MiXCR. Entries that share a CDR3 protein sequence are merged under the most common genes and DNA. In this record, the V and J calls reflect TCRdb's handling and not the investigators' own analysis. Within this sample are 150,000 to 200,000 distinct CDR3 sequences, with roughly 13% of them counted one time only. The top ten clones comprise approximately 3.4% of the sample.

The source material was PBMCs or a T cell subset sorted from them (not recorded which). The clonotype was recovered from a man aged 18 to 30 who had mild COVID-19 (a few samples of this study predate the infection). The sample titles of this study are shuffled in the database, so cell type and time point are left out; the donor was told from shared clones. The chain couples TRBV20-1 to TRBJ1-1; the junction holds 7 bases that match TRBD1. The CDR3 protein: CSAQDRTGLIGAFF. In nucleotides, the sequence is TGCAGTGCTCAAGATCGGACAGGCCTGATCGGAGCTTTCTTT.